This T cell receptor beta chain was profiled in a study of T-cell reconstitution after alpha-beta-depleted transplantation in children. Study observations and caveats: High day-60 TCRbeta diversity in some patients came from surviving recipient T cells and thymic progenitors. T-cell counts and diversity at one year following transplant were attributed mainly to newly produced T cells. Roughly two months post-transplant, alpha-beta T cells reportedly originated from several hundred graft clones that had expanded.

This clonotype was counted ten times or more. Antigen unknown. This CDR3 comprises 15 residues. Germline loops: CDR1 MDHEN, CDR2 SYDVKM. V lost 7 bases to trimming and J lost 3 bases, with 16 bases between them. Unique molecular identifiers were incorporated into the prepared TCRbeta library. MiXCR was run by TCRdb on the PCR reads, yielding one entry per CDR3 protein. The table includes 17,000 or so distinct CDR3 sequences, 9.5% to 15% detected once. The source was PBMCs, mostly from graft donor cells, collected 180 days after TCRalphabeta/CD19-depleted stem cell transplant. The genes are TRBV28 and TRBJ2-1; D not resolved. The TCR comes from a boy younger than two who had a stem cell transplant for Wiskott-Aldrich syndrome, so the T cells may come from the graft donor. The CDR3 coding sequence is TGTGCCAGCACTACCGGGCCTCTAAACTACAATGAGCAGTTCTTC. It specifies CASTTGPLNYNEQFF.